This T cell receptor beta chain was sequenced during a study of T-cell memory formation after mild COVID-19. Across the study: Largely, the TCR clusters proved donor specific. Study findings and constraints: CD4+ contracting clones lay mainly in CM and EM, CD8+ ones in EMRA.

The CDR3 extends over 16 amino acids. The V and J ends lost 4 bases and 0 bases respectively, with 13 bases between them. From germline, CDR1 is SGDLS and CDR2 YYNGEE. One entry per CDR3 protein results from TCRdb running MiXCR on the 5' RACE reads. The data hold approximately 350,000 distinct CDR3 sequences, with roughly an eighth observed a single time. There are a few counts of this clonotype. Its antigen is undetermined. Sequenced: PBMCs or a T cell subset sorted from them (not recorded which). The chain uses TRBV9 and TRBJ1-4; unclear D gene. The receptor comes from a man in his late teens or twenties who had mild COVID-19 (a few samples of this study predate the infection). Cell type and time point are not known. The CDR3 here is CASSPHRAATNEKLFF. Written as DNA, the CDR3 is TGTGCCAGCAGCCCTCACCGGGCCGCAACTAATGAAAAACTGTTTTTT.